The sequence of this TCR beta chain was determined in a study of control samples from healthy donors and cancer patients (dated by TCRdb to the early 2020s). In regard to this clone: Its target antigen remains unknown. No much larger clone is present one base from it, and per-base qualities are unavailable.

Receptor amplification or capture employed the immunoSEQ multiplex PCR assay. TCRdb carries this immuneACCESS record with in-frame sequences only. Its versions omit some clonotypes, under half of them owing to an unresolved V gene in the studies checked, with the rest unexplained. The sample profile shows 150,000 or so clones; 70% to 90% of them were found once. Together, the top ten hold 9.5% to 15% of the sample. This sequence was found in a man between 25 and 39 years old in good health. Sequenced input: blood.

The CDR3 amino acid sequence is: CASSLRDGCNEKLFF. The DNA is as follows: TGTGCCAGCAGCTTAAGGGATGGGTGTAATGAAAAACTGTTTTTT. The sequence is built from TRBV11-3 and TRBJ1-4; the D gene cannot be named for sure. The CDR3 runs 15 amino acids, cysteine and phenylalanine included. CDR3 DNA only is kept here, 45 bases in frame from base 1. V is cut by 2 bases and J by 4 bases, and the space between the germline ends is 11 bases. Sequences SGHNT (CDR1) and YENEEA (CDR2) are obtained from the germline V gene.